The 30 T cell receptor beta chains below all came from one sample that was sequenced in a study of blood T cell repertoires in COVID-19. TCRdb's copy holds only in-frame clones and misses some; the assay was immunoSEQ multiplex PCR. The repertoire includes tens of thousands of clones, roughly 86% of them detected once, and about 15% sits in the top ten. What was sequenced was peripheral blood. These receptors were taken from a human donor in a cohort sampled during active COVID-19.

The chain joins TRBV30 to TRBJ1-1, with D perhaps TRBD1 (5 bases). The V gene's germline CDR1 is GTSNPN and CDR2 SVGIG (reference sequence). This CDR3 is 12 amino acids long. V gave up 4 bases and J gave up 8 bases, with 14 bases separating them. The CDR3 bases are TGTGCCTGGAACCCAGGCAAGGGGGAAGCTTTCTTT. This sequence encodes CAWNPGKGEAFF.

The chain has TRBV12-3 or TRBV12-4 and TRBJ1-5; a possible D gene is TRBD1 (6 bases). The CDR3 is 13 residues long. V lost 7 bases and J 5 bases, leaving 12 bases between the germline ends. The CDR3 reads CASNWGLDQPQHF. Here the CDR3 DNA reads TGTGCCAGCAATTGGGGGCTGGATCAGCCCCAGCATTTT.

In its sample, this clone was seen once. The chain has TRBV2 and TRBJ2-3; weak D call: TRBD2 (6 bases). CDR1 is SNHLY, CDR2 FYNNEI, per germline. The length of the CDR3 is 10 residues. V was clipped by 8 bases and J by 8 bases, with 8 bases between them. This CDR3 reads CASGEVTQYF. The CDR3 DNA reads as TGTGCCAGCGGGGAGGTTACGCAGTATTTT.

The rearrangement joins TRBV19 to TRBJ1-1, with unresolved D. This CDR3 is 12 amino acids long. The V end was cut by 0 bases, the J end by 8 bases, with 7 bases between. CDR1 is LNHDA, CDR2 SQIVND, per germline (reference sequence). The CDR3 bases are TGTGCCAGTAGTATAGAAGGAGGGGAAGCTTTCTTT. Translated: CASSIEGGEAFF.

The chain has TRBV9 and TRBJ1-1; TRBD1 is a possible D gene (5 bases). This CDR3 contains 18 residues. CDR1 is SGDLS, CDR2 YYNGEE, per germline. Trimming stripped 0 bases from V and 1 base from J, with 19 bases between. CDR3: CASSVVAAPMQGNTEAFF. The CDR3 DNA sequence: TGTGCCAGCAGCGTAGTGGCAGCCCCGATGCAGGGGAACACTGAAGCTTTCTTT.

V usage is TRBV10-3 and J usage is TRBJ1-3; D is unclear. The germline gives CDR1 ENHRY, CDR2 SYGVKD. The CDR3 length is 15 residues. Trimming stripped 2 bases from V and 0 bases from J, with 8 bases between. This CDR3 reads CAISESLSSGNTIYF. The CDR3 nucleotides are TGTGCCATCAGTGAGAGTCTAAGCTCTGGAAACACCATATATTTT.

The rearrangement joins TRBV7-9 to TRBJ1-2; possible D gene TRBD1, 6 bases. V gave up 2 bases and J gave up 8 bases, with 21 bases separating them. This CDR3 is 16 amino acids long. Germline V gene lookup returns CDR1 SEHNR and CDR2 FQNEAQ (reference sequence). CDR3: CASSLYGGASFDGYTF. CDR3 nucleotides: TGTGCCAGCAGCTTATATGGGGGCGCCTCGTTTGACGGCTACACCTTC.

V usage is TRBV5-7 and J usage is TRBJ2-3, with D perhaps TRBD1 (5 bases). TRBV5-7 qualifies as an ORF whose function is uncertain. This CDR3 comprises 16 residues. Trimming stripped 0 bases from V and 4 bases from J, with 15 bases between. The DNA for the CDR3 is TGTGCCAGCAGCTTGGAGGGGATAGGGGTTGCAGATACGCAGTATTTT. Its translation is CASSLEGIGVADTQYF.

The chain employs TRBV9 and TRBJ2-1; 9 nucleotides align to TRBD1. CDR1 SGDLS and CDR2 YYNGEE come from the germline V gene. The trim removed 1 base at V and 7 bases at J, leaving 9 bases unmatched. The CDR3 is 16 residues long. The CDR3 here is CASSVTGTGPGNEQFF. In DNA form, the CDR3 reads TGTGCCAGCAGCGTAACCGGGACAGGGCCCGGGAATGAGCAGTTCTTC.

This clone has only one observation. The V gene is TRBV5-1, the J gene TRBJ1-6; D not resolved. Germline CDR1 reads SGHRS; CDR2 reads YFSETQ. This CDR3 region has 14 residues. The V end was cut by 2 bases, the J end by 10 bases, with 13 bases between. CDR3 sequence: CASSFPGYGSPLHF. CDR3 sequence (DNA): TGCGCCAGCAGCTTCCCGGGATATGGGTCACCCCTCCACTTT.

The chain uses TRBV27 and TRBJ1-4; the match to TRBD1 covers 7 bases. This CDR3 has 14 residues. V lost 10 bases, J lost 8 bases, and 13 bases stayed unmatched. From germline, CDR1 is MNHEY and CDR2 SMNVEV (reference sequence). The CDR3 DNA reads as TGTGCCAAGATCACGACAGGGTTATGGGAAAAACTGTTTTTT. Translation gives CAKITTGLWEKLFF. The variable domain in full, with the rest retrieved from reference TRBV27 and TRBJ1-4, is EAQVTQNPRYLITVTGKKLTVTCSQNMNHEYMSWYRQDPGLGLRQIYYSMNVEVTDKGDVPEGYKVSRKEKRNFPLILESPSPNQTSLYFCAKITTGLWEKLFFGSGTQLSVL.

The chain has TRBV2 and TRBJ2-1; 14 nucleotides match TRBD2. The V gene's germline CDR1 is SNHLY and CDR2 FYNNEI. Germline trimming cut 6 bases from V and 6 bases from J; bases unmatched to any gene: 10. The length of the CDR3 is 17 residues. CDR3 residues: CASRAGTSGRMTNEQFF. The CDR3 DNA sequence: TGTGCCAGCAGGGCCGGGACTAGCGGGAGAATGACCAATGAGCAGTTCTTC.

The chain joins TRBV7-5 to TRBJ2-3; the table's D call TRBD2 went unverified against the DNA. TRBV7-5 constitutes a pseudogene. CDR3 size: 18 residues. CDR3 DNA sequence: TGTGCCAGAAGGTCTCCCACGCAGCGGGGGCCTTGCACAGATACGCAGTATTTT. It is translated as CARRSPTQRGPCTDTQYF.

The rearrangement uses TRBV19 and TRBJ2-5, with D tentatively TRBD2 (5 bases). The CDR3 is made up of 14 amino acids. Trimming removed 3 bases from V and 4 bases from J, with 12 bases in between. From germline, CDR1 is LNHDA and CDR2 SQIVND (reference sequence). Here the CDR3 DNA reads TGTGCCAGTAGTATCACCGGGATAATAGAGACCCAGTACTTC. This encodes CASSITGIIETQYF.

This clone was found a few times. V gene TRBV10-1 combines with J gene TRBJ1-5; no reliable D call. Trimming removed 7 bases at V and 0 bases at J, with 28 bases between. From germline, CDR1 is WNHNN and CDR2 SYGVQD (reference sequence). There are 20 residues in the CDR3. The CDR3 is CASKLARRPQPPISNQPQHF. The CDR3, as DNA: TGCGCCAGCAAGCTGGCCAGGCGACCCCAACCTCCAATTAGCAATCAGCCCCAGCATTTT.

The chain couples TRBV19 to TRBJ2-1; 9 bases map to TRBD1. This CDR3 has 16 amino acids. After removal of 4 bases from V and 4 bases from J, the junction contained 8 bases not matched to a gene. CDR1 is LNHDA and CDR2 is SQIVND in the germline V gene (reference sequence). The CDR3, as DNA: TGTGCCAGTAGTACCACCCGGGACAGGGCGTACAATGAGCAGTTCTTC. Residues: CASSTTRDRAYNEQFF.

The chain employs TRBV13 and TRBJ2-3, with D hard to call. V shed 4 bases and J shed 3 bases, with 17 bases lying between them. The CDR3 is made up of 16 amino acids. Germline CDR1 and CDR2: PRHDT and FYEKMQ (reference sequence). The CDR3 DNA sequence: TGTGCCAGCAGCTCCCCCAGCAGACCCGGGACAGATACGCAGTATTTT. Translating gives CASSSPSRPGTDTQYF.

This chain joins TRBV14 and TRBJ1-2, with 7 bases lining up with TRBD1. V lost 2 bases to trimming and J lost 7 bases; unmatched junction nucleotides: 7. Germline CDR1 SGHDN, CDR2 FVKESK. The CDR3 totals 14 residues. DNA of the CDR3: TGTGCCAGCAGCCAAATGAGGGGGCAGGGTGGCTACACCTTC. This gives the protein CASSQMRGQGGYTF.

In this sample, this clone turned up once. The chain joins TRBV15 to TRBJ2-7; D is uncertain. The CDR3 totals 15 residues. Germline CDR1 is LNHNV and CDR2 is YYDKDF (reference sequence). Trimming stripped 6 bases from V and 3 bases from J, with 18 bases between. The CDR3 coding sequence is TGTGCCACCAGTTTCCCCCCCCGCGGTGTCTACGAGCAGTACTTC. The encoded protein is CATSFPPRGVYEQYF.

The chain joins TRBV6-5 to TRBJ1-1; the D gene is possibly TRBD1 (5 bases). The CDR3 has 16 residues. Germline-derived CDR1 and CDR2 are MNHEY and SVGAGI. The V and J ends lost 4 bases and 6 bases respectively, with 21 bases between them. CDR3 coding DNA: TGTGCCAGCAGTTTAAGCGCGGAGGGGCGAAACGCTGAAGCTTTCTTT. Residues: CASSLSAEGRNAEAFF.

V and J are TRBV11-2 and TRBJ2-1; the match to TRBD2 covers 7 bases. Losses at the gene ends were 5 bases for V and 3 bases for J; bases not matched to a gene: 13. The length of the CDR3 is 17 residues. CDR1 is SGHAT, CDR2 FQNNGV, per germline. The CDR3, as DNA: TGTGCCAGCAGCCGTTTACTAGCGCACGGTAACTACAATGAGCAGTTCTTC. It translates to CASSRLLAHGNYNEQFF.

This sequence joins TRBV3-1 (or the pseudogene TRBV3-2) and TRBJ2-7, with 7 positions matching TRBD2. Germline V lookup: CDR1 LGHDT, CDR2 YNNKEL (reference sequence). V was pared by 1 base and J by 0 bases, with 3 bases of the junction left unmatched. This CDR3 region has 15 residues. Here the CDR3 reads CASSQGRTSSYEQYF. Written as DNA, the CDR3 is TGTGCCAGCAGCCAAGGGAGGACTAGCTCCTACGAGCAGTACTTC.

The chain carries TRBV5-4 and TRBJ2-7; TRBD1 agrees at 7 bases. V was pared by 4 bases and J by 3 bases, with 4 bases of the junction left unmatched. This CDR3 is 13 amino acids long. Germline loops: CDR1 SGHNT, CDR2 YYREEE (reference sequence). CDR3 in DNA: TGTGCCAGCAGCACGGACAGGTTCTACGAGCAGTACTTC. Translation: CASSTDRFYEQYF.

DNA of the CDR3: TGCAGCGTACGCCCCGGGACAGGGATCACCTACGAGCAGTACTTC. Protein sequence: CSVRPGTGITYEQYF. The J gene is TRBJ2-7, the V gene TRBV29-1; 9 nucleotides align to TRBD1. The CDR3 has 15 amino acids. Germline V CDR1 and CDR2: SQVTM, ANQGSEA. J gave up 2 bases and V 6 bases, and 11 bases lay outside the gene matches.

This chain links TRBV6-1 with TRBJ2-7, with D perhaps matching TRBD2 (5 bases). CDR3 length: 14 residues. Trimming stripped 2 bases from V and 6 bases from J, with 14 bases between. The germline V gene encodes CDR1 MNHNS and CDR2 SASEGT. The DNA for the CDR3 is TGTGCCAGCAGTGAACGGGAAGGGCGGAGCGAGCAGTACTTC. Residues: CASSEREGRSEQYF.

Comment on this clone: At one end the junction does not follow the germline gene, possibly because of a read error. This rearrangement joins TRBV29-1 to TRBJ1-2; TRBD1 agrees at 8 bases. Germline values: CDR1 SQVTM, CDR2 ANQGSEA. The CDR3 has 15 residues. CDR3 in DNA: TGCAGCGCCCTCCATACACGACAGGGGACCTATGGCTACGCCTTC. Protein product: CSALHTRQGTYGYAF.

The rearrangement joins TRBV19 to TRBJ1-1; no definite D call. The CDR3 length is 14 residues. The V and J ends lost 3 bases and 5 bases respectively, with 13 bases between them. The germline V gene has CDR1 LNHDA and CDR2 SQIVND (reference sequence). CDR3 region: CASSIGKRGTEAFF. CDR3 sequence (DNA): TGTGCCAGTAGTATCGGGAAACGGGGTACTGAAGCTTTCTTT.

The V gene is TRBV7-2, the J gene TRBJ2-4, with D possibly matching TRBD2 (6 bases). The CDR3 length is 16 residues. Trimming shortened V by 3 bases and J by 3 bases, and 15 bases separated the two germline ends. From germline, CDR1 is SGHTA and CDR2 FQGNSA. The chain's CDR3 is CASSFVGRGVKNIQYF. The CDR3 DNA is TGTGCCAGCAGCTTCGTGGGGCGGGGCGTCAAAAACATTCAGTACTTC.

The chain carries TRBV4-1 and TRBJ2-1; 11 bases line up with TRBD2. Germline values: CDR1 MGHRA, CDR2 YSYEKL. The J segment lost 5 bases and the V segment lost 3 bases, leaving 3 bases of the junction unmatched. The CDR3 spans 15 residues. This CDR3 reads CASSHNSGGDNEQFF. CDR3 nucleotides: TGCGCCAGCAGCCACAATAGCGGGGGGGACAATGAGCAGTTCTTC.

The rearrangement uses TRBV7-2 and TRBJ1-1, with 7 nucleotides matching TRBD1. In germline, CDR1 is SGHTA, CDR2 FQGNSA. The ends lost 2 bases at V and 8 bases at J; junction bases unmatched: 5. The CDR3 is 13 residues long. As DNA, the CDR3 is TGTGCCAGCAGCTTATCCCGGGACAGCGAAGCTTTCTTT. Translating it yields CASSLSRDSEAFF.